This TCR beta chain was retrieved from a study of regulatory T cells in long-lasting Graves disease. The CDR3 contains 12 residues. In germline, CDR1 is SGHTA, CDR2 FQGNSA. Unmatched junction bases numbered 1, after V lost 3 bases and J lost 9 bases. Time point specified: newly diagnosed GD, antithyroid drugs for less than 3 months. TCR sequences were obtained from RNA taken from PBMCs. Each of the patients was recruited from an endocrinology department situated in Xi'an, China. Study-wide findings and caveats: Persistent Graves' patients showed reduced TCR diversity versus newly diagnosed patients.

Sequencing libraries for TCR beta were prepared with iRepertoire HTBI primers and Arm-PCR of CDR3 regions. TCRdb re-derived calls from the multiplex PCR reads in MiXCR, one entry per CDR3 protein. The sample comprises approximately 360,000 distinct CDR3 sequences, about 11% of which are singletons, and 15% to 20% rests with the top ten. This clonotype was recorded many times. Its matching antigen is unknown. Another study also made use of these data, one on T cells in Graves' hyperthyroidism and ophthalmopathy. As reported in that work: Using the HTBI primer set, a first-round RT-PCR was run on the TCR CDR3.

The chain couples TRBV7-2 to TRBJ2-1; 8 positions agree with TRBD2. Source: peripheral blood mononuclear cells (PBMCs), taken at new diagnosis, from a patient treated with antithyroid drugs. The clonotype was recovered from a woman aged 18-29 years with Graves disease. This CDR3 is CASSLSGGEQFF. CDR3 coding DNA: TGTGCCAGCAGCTTGAGCGGGGGTGAGCAGTTCTTC.